This T cell receptor (beta chain) was observed in a study of response to subunit inactivated influenza vaccine. From the RT-PCR reads, TCRdb called clonotypes with MiXCR, one entry per CDR3 protein. This sample has 650,000 to 850,000 distinct CDR3 sequences, with approximately 15% found just once. Germline V CDR1 and CDR2: SGHTA, FQGNSA. The CDR3 has 15 amino acids. After removal of 5 bases from V and 2 bases from J, the junction contained 7 bases not matched to a gene. Points from the study as a whole: Few additional T cells are recruited per seasonal influenza vaccination, authors suggested.

This clonotype was picked up a small number of times. Antigen unknown. The sequencing here drew on PBMCs from blood, taken 14 to 15 days before vaccination. The sequence was collected from a man aged 45-65 years who received an inactivated influenza vaccine. The chain couples TRBV7-2 to TRBJ1-1; TRBD1 matches at 8 bases. The CDR3 coding sequence is TGTGCCAGCAGCGCCCCGGGACAGGCAAACACTGAAGCTTTCTTT. Protein product: CASSAPGQANTEAFF.